This T cell receptor beta chain is drawn from a study of cytomegalovirus exposure and HLA in healthy donors. On the study more broadly: Of some 410 genotyped donors, roughly 81% grouped in the Caucasian-associated ancestry cluster. Study-wide points: Presence/absence analyses took donor sequencing depth as roughly uniform. Some V segments (TRBV6-2 and TRBV6-3 among them) were excluded as indistinguishable. Among TCR sequences, most were rare, though some public TCRs appeared in many donors.

The V segment lost 6 bases and the J segment 4 bases; nucleotides outside the gene matches: 11. CDR1 is KGHSH, CDR2 LQKENI, per germline. The CDR3 is 16 residues long. On this clone itself: The antigen is unknown.

The PCR made use of 60 Vbeta and 13 Jbeta primers. TCRdb keeps only in-frame clones here, not all; method: immunoSEQ multiplex PCR. The table has about 140,000 clones, 65% to 70% seen once. The origin of this receptor is a human donor in good health. Sequences were obtained from PBMCs. The chain has TRBV18 and TRBJ2-1, with 8 nucleotides matching TRBD1. The CDR3 region has the DNA TGTGCCAGCTCCCCTTTCCGGGACAGGAGTTACAATGAGCAGTTCTTC. Residues: CASSPFRDRSYNEQFF.